The 13 T cell receptor beta chains in this list originate from one sample, sequenced in a study of cytomegalovirus exposure and HLA in healthy donors. With 60 Vbeta and 13 Jbeta primers, the PCR was carried out. TCRdb's copy holds only in-frame clones and misses some; the assay was immunoSEQ multiplex PCR. The repertoire holds some 140,000 clones, with around three quarters as singletons. The sequencing input was PBMCs. These receptors all come from a woman aged 40 to 49 in good health and CMV-seronegative.

The V gene is TRBV6-5, the J gene TRBJ2-2, with 7 positions matching TRBD2. V lost 2 bases and J lost 5; bases outside the gene matches: 5. The germline CDR1 and CDR2 sequences are MNHEY and SVGAGI. The CDR3 totals 15 residues. The CDR3 loop is CASSYGGLVTGELFF. For the CDR3, the DNA is TGTGCCAGCAGTTACGGTGGACTAGTAACCGGGGAGCTGTTTTTT.

The chain combines TRBV4-2 with TRBJ1-1; D is undetermined. Trimming removed 1 base from V and 4 bases from J, with 13 bases in between. Looked up from germline, CDR1 is LGHNA and CDR2 is YNFKEQ. The CDR3 totals 15 residues. For the CDR3, the DNA is TGTGCCAGCAGCCAAGCTAAGTCCCCGGGCACTGAAGCTTTCTTT. As protein: CASSQAKSPGTEAFF.

This chain links TRBV5-1 with TRBJ2-5, with D perhaps matching TRBD2 (6 bases). Germline V gene lookup returns CDR1 SGHRS and CDR2 YFSETQ. The CDR3 has 15 residues. Trimming took 1 base from V and 2 from J, leaving 12 bases between them. The CDR3 DNA follows: TGCGCCAGCAGCTTGCGGATAGCGGTACAAGAGACCCAGTACTTC. Translation: CASSLRIAVQETQYF.

This clone was seen ten or more times. This sequence joins TRBV2 and TRBJ2-5, with D perhaps TRBD2 (6 bases). The CDR3 has 13 residues. Per the germline V gene, CDR1 is SNHLY and CDR2 is FYNNEI. Trimming removed 2 bases at V and 7 bases at J, with 11 bases between. The CDR3 here is CASSESGEGTQYF. As DNA, the CDR3 is TGTGCCAGCAGTGAATCGGGGGAAGGGACCCAGTACTTC.

The chain couples TRBV6-5 to TRBJ2-7; D is uncertain. V lost 0 bases and J 9 bases, leaving 15 bases between the germline ends. The CDR3 consists of 14 residues. From germline, CDR1 is MNHEY and CDR2 SVGAGI. The CDR3 DNA reads TGTGCCAGCAGTTACTCGCGGCGAGACCTTAGGCAGTACTTC. As protein: CASSYSRRDLRQYF.

The count of this clone is one. V and J are TRBV5-6 and TRBJ2-3, with D tentatively TRBD2 (5 bases). This CDR3 contains 15 residues. V gave up 1 base and J gave up 2 bases, with 11 bases separating them. Germline loops: CDR1 SGHDT, CDR2 YYEEEE. The CDR3 sequence is CASSLIRGFTDTQYF. The CDR3, as DNA: TGTGCCAGCAGCTTGATTCGCGGGTTCACAGATACGCAGTATTTT.

The chain couples TRBV5-1 to TRBJ1-2, with D hard to call. Germline V gene lookup returns CDR1 SGHRS and CDR2 YFSETQ. Trimming left V 0 bases short and J 9 bases short, with 12 bases between. CDR3 size: 13 residues. CDR3 nucleotide sequence: TGCGCCAGCAGCTTGGATGCAGCGACGAGCTACACCTTC. It encodes CASSLDAATSYTF. The full variable domain, its missing parts supplied by reference TRBV5-1 and TRBJ1-2, is KAGVTQTPRYLIKTRGQQVTLSCSPISGHRSVSWYQQTPGQGLQFLFEYFSETQRNKGNFPGRFSGRQFSNSRSEMNVSTLELGDSALYLCASSLDAATSYTFGSGTRLTVV.

The V and J genes are TRBV28 and TRBJ2-1; D gene ambiguous. The germline V gene has CDR1 MDHEN and CDR2 SYDVKM. The CDR3 extends over 14 amino acids. Trimming shortened V by 2 bases and J by 7 bases, and 12 bases separated the two germline ends. The chain's CDR3 is CASSLDTPLNEQFF. CDR3 nucleotides: TGTGCCAGCAGTTTAGATACTCCGTTGAATGAGCAGTTCTTC.

The chain couples TRBV5-1 to TRBJ2-7, with D possibly being TRBD1 (5 bases). This CDR3 is built from 13 residues. V was pared by 1 base and J by 3 bases, with 8 bases between. Germline V gene sequence: CDR1 SGHRS, CDR2 YFSETQ. The CDR3 sequence is CASSLMQGYEQYF. Written as DNA, the CDR3 is TGCGCCAGCAGCTTGATGCAGGGCTACGAGCAGTACTTC.

J is TRBJ2-5 and V is TRBV6-5, with D possibly TRBD2 on 5 matching bases. The V gene's germline CDR1 is MNHEY and CDR2 SVGAGI. The CDR3 is 14 amino acids. V was cut by 1 base and J by 5 bases, with 11 bases left in between. CDR3 region: CASSYYASLETQYF. The CDR3 DNA is TGTGCCAGCAGTTACTATGCTAGCTTGGAGACCCAGTACTTC.

V and J are TRBV19 and TRBJ1-5, with 7 bases identical to TRBD1. This CDR3 contains 16 residues. Germline V gene sequence: CDR1 LNHDA, CDR2 SQIVND (reference sequence). Trimming removed 7 bases from V and 9 bases from J; junction bases left unmatched: 18. CDR3 region: CASTALRDSLVRPQHF. Here the CDR3 DNA reads TGTGCCAGTACCGCCCTCCGGGACAGCCTTGTAAGGCCCCAGCATTTT.

The CDR3 nucleotides read TGTGCCAGCAGCTCCGTCATGGGCGGGAGGGCCTATGAGCAGTTCTTC. This sequence encodes CASSSVMGGRAYEQFF. The genes are TRBV13 and TRBJ2-1; 9 nucleotides line up with TRBD2. V trimming: 4 bases; J trimming: 8 bases; junction bases outside the gene matches: 12. Germline CDR1 is PRHDT and CDR2 is FYEKMQ (reference sequence). CDR3 length equals 16 residues.

This clone was observed a single time. The rearrangement joins TRBV5-1 to TRBJ2-3; maybe TRBD2 (7 bases). CDR1 is SGHRS and CDR2 is YFSETQ in the germline V gene. The germline V and J ends were trimmed by 5 bases and 1 base, with 20 bases remaining between them. The CDR3 spans 17 residues. The CDR3 region has the DNA TGCGCCAGCAGGAAGCAAACAGGGAGGGCCCGCACAGATACGCAGTATTTT. Translating it yields CASRKQTGRARTDTQYF.